The source of this T cell receptor beta chain is a study of early T cells in non-severe SARS-CoV-2 infection. Across the study: The input, bulk RNA from unsorted whole blood, was sequenced, and chains were unpaired. Points from the study as a whole: Sequences matched to VDJdb favored anti-spike CD8 responses, while private and CD4 specificities were missed.

The V and J ends lost 6 bases and 4 bases respectively, with 10 bases between them. This CDR3 is 12 amino acids long. Germline values: CDR1 MNHNY, CDR2 SVGAGI (reference sequence). TCRdb reprocessed the 5' RACE reads with MiXCR, giving one entry per CDR3 protein. The table includes around 50,000 distinct CDR3 sequences, around 7.7% detected once. This clonotype was observed a few times. Its antigen is not identified. Sequenced sample: whole blood. The chain uses TRBV6-6 and TRBJ2-7; D call uncertain. This TCR was recovered from an adult who was a healthcare worker with PCR-confirmed SARS-CoV-2 infection or an uninfected control (not recorded which). CDR3 loop: CASRSTSYEQYF. CDR3 nucleotide sequence: TGTGCCAGCAGATCGACGAGTTACGAGCAGTACTTC.